This T cell receptor (beta chain) was sequenced for a study of T cell repertoires in cytomegalovirus infection. Study overall: Used in the study were CMV epitopes, some recently identified and HLA-C-restricted, others well-studied and HLA-B-restricted.

CDR3 length: 15 residues. Trimming removed 3 bases at V and 1 base at J, with 12 bases between. Germline V gives CDR1 MNHEY, CDR2 SMNVEV (reference sequence). TCRdb reanalysed the reads using MiXCR and keeps one entry per CDR3 protein. This table holds about 71,000 distinct CDR3 sequences, approximately 22% found once. This clonotype was counted a few times. Its antigen remains unknown. This clonotype was obtained from a human donor in good health (CMV status not recorded). Some clones in this sample may be carry-over from other donors' samples. J is TRBJ2-5 and V is TRBV27; D unclear. The specimen was CD8+ T cells from cultured PBMCs, collected from culture after CMV antigen stimulation. CDR3 DNA sequence: TGTGCCAGCAGTTTCGGCCGAAGCCCCCAAGAGACCCAGTACTTC. Amino acid sequence: CASSFGRSPQETQYF.